This TCR beta chain appears in the sequencing data of a study of blood T cell repertoires in COVID-19. Study overall: Researchers got acute and convalescent COVID-19 samples from the United States, Italy and Spain. T cells, B-cell-depleted T cells, or PBMCs provided the cDNA or gDNA that served as material.

Trimming stripped 5 bases from V and 2 bases from J, with 13 bases between. CDR3 length: 15 amino acids. Germline assignment: CDR1 PRHDT and CDR2 FYEKMQ (reference sequence). As originally analysed: Reference gene primer amplification gave nucleated cell count estimates. Measured with immunoSEQ multiplex PCR; TCRdb has only the in-frame clones, and not every one. D and trimming were read from the DNA, whereas the V and J calls and clone size are those reported in that table. The sample contains more than 200,000 clones, 70% to 90% of which appear only once. This receptor was obtained from a human donor in a cohort sampled during active COVID-19. The chain uses TRBV13 and TRBJ2-1, with D perhaps TRBD1 (6 bases). The specimen sequenced was peripheral blood. In DNA, the CDR3 is TGTGCCAGCAGCCTTGGACAGTACCCCTACAATGAGCAGTTCTTC. Its translation: CASSLGQYPYNEQFF.